This section outlines one T cell receptor (beta chain) sequence together with its context. The sample holds many counts of this clonotype. Its antigen is not yet known. No much larger clone is present one base from it, and per-base qualities are unavailable. This sample stems from a study of T cells in Graves' hyperthyroidism and ophthalmopathy (dated by TCRdb to the late 2010s). Looking at the study overall: Peripheral blood was sampled at the time of initial diagnosis, prior to any treatment. A discovery cohort of about 95 patients, about 40 with Graves' ophthalmopathy and approximately 55 with stable Graves' hyperthyroidism, was used to find distinguishing TCR V-J signatures. Prospective prediction of ophthalmopathy was tested in an independent validation cohort of fewer than 20 hyperthyroidism patients and 17 patients who later progressed to ophthalmopathy. The approximately 97 discovery patients were randomly divided into training and test sets at a 7:3 ratio. Thyroid tissue and blood T-cell repertoires from six Graves' hyperthyroidism patients were also compared in the study. Following sampling, methimazole starting at 30 mg daily was given to hyperthyroidism patients, and high-dose intravenous methylprednisolone was given to ophthalmopathy patients. According to the paper, TCR Vbeta CDR3 sequencing was carried out on 135 peripheral blood samples, which came from approximately 41 ophthalmopathy, under 80 hyperthyroidism and roughly 17 progressor patients. Overall study results and their limits: Most expanded thyroid clonotypes (frequency above 0.001) were also detected in blood, suggesting blood repertoires may reflect thyroid immune responses. In validation, the model predicted progression to ophthalmopathy a median of roughly 6.2 months before onset, with over 60% sensitivity and nearly 75% specificity. Sample size was not statistically predetermined, and investigators were not blinded to group allocation. Ophthalmopathy was separated from stable hyperthyroidism by a 13 V-J signature model, with around 90% sensitivity and about 81% specificity obtained in cross-validation and 80%/75% obtained in testing.

The cysteine opens and the phenylalanine closes a CDR3 of 13 amino acids. Here the CDR3 DNA is all that survives: 39 bases in frame from base 1. The junction carries 8 bases between V and J, which are trimmed by 6 bases and 0 bases respectively. In the germline V gene, CDR1 corresponds to SGHRS and CDR2 to YFSETQ. Stable Graves' hyperthyroidism was defined as no progression to ophthalmopathy during 18 months of follow-up. Hyperthyroidism patients were newly diagnosed, had a disease duration of under 2 months, and were aged 18 to 65 years. Any patient with an uncontrolled infection, another autoimmune disease, pregnancy or lactation was excluded. Diagnoses were established on the basis of clinical symptoms, serum thyroxine and TRAb, thyroid ultrasound, and orbital computed tomography. PBMCs were separated from over 9 ml of fresh peripheral blood using Ficoll-Paque density gradient centrifugation. Total RNA was extracted using Trizol reagent, and RNA quality was assessed on an Agilent 2100 Bioanalyzer.

TCR beta CDR3 regions were amplified from RNA transcripts. The first round of RT-PCR for the TCR CDR3 was performed with the HTBI primer set and the Qiagen OneStep RT-PCR kit. The libraries were constructed in a second round of multiplex PCR and then size-selected and purified. Libraries were sequenced paired-end with 100 bp reads on an Illumina HiSeq2000. The published analysis was carried out like this. SOAPnuke was used to process the raw data, with reads discarded if the reads contained adapters or uncalled bases, had a mean Phred below 15, or lacked an exact constant-primer or identifier match. High-quality paired reads were merged with COPE v1.2.5, and unique nucleotide sequences were defined as clonotypes. MiTCR v1.1 was used to align the clonotypes against IMGT TRBV, TRBD and TRBJ reference segments. The analysis was restricted to V-J combinations with a frequency above 0.0001, which together covered over 99% of the repertoires. A TCS score was defined as the ratio between F50 (clonal expansion) and ExV (chaos), using BLOSUM62-based TCRdist between CDR3 peptides within each V-J. Welch's t-statistics and random forest reduced around 510 V-J features to some 14, which were used in a naive Bayes classifier (R e1071). Using fastp trimming at Q25 and MiXCR clonotype assembly, TCRdb reanalyzed the public sequencing data and kept in-frame beta chains. Rows matching on CDR3 protein sequence are summarized as one entry with the most common DNA and genes. These V and J calls rely on TCRdb rather than the paper's analysis. This sample comprises hundreds of thousands of distinct CDR3 sequences, roughly 14% of them detected only once. About 22% of the sample is held by the ten biggest clonotypes.

The sequence joins TRBV5-1 to TRBJ2-3; the D gene is unclear. The sequenced material came from blood. This TCR derives from a woman younger than 45 with Graves' hyperthyroidism. The encoded CDR3 is CASNPDSTDTQYF. The bases are TGCGCCAGCAATCCGGATAGCACAGATACGCAGTATTTT.